Listed here is a single T cell receptor (beta chain). This likely comes from a read error, as the CDR3 has no conserved phenylalanine or tryptophan at its end. The data were obtained in a study of tumor-infiltrating lymphocytes in primary liver carcinoma. In the study overall: Each of the growths was stage T1-T3 N0M0, extending about 4.2 to 11 cm across.

Reverse transcription of 500 to 650 ng total RNA with a constant-region primer produced TCR beta cDNA. Nested multiplex PCR, run for three rounds with slightly modified ARM-PCR, yielded TCR beta libraries. Two initial PCR rounds of 10 to 11 cycles each paired TRBV1-TRBV30 forward primers with a C-beta reverse primer. TCRdb re-called the multiplex PCR reads with MiXCR, one entry per CDR3 protein. Of about 54,000 distinct CDR3 sequences listed, 70% to 75% are singletons. It was from about 19-30 mg of unsorted bulk tissue that RNA and DNA were co-extracted. Each tumor specimen held more than 80% viable tumor cells. Germline V gene data show CDR1 as SEHNR and CDR2 as FQNEAQ (reference sequence). The V gene end was trimmed by 6 bases and the J gene end by 0 bases; junction bases not matched to a gene: 2. The CDR3 loop spans 15 amino acids.

The sample taken for sequencing was liver tumor tissue from sampling region 2. Subset meaning: tumor region T2, inferior pole. J is TRBJ2-1 and V is TRBV7-9; 10 bases map to TRBD2. The receptor comes from a man in his forties with primary liver carcinoma and hepatitis B virus infection. The CDR3 loop is CASSPSGSSYNEQFL. The CDR3 DNA follows: TGTGCCAGCAGTCCTAGCGGGAGCTCCTACAATGAGCAGTTCCTC.